This TCR beta chain was recovered during a study of identical twins. Study findings and constraints: Fewer insertions marked abundant cord blood beta clonotypes; young adult naive trended weakly, memory not at all. Out-of-frame alpha sequences common to twins were enriched for low generation probability.

Using its own MiXCR run on the 5' RACE reads, TCRdb lists one record per CDR3 protein. The table shows about 220,000 distinct CDR3 sequences, with 6% to 8.5% occurring only once. As regards this clonotype: Antigen specificity is unknown.

In germline, CDR1 is MNHEY, CDR2 SMNVEV (reference sequence). Trimming left V 5 bases short and J 7 bases short, with 5 bases between. The CDR3 has 11 residues. The sample was also reused in another study, on yellow fever vaccine responses in identical twins.

The source of this sequence is a woman aged 18-29 years in good health. This chain joins TRBV27 and TRBJ2-2; D uncertain. The sample was CD8+ T cells sorted from blood. CDR3 protein: CASSARGELFF. In nucleotides, the CDR3 is TGTGCCAGCAGTGCACGCGGGGAGCTGTTTTTT.